The 10 T cell receptor beta chains presented below share a single source sample, sequenced in a study of T cell repertoires in cytomegalovirus infection. TCRdb ran MiXCR on the reads and lists one entry per CDR3 protein. The sample yields over 150,000 distinct CDR3 sequences, approximately 20% seen once. The specimen sequenced was PBMCs. These receptors were obtained from a human donor in good health (CMV status not recorded). Some clones in this sample may be carry-over from other donors' samples.

V gene TRBV27 combines with J gene TRBJ2-7; TRBD2 matches 7 bases. The V and J ends lost 0 bases and 3 bases, in that order; junction bases with no gene match: 5. Germline-derived CDR1 and CDR2 are MNHEY and SMNVEV (reference sequence). This CDR3 contains 15 residues. CDR3 nucleotides: TGTGCCAGCAGTTTATCAGCAGCGGGAATCTACGAGCAGTACTTC. This codes for CASSLSAAGIYEQYF.

The chain carries TRBV5-4 and TRBJ1-1, with D hard to call. The V gene's germline CDR1 is SGHNT and CDR2 YYREEE (reference sequence). Trimming removed 2 bases from V and 4 bases from J, with 6 bases in between. The CDR3 has 12 amino acids. CDR3 in amino acids: CASSFRGTEAFF. Here the CDR3 DNA reads TGTGCCAGCAGCTTTCGGGGCACTGAAGCTTTCTTT.

This clonotype was detected only once. The chain is built from TRBV4-1 and TRBJ1-1; D unclear. CDR1 MGHRA and CDR2 YSYEKL come from the germline V gene. V was cut by 3 bases and J by 6 bases, with 14 bases left in between. There are 14 residues in the CDR3. The CDR3 sequence is CASSQADHGSEAFF. The CDR3 DNA is TGCGCCAGCAGCCAGGCGGACCACGGGTCTGAAGCTTTCTTT.

In its sample, this clonotype was seen a few times. The chain is built from TRBV20-1 and TRBJ2-3; 13 nucleotides match TRBD2. The CDR3 is made up of 16 amino acids. With 4 bases clipped from V and 5 bases from J, the junction kept 9 bases outside the gene matches. Germline loops: CDR1 DFQATT, CDR2 SNEGSKA (reference sequence). The CDR3 nucleotides are TGCAGTGCTATTCGGACTAGCGGGGGTCGGGGAGATACGCAGTATTTT. Residues: CSAIRTSGGRGDTQYF.

This clonotype was found a few times. The CDR3 nucleotides are TGCGCCAGCAGCCAACCTACGAGGGATGAAAAACTGTTTTTT. The encoded protein is CASSQPTRDEKLFF. This chain uses TRBV4-1 with TRBJ1-4; D is undetermined. Trimming left V 2 bases short and J 6 bases short, with 10 bases between. The length of the CDR3 is 14 residues. The germline gives CDR1 MGHRA, CDR2 YSYEKL.

This clonotype was counted between two and nine times. The rearrangement links TRBV12-3 or TRBV12-4 to TRBJ1-2; D is unclear. Trimming cost V 5 bases and J 0 bases, with 13 bases left between them. The CDR3 sequence is 15 residues long. CDR3 DNA sequence: TGTGCCAGCAGTCCGTCGGGAGCCCCTAACTATGGCTACACCTTC. Residues: CASSPSGAPNYGYTF.

The sample holds a few counts of this clonotype. This chain links TRBV19 with TRBJ2-7; D might be TRBD2 (6 bases). Trimming pared 6 bases from V and 4 bases from J, leaving 16 bases between. CDR1 and CDR2 from the germline V gene are LNHDA and SQIVND (reference sequence). This CDR3 is 14 amino acids long. The CDR3 bases are TGTGCCAGTAGCATCCGGCGGGGTACGTACGAGCAGTACTTC. Amino acid sequence: CASSIRRGTYEQYF.

This rearrangement joins TRBV10-3 to TRBJ1-1; the D is unclear. This CDR3 spans 14 amino acids. Trimming left V 2 bases short and J 1 base short, with 8 bases between. Looked up from germline, CDR1 is ENHRY and CDR2 is SYGVKD. The CDR3 sequence is CAISEREKNTEAFF. The CDR3 nucleotides are TGTGCCATCAGTGAGAGGGAAAAGAACACTGAAGCTTTCTTT.

The CDR3 DNA follows: TGTGCCTCCGGACTAGCGGGAACTGAGCAGTTCTTC. It encodes CASGLAGTEQFF. The J gene is TRBJ2-1, the V gene TRBV6-2 or TRBV6-3, with 12 positions matching TRBD2. The CDR3 spans 12 residues. V was pared by 11 bases and J by 9 bases, with 5 bases of the junction left unmatched. Germline V CDR1 and CDR2: MNHEY, SVGEGT.

The rearrangement uses TRBV11-3 and TRBJ2-7; either TRBD1 or TRBD2 may fit D (5 bases each). Trimming took off 5 bases at V and 0 bases at J, with 11 bases between the two ends. CDR3 length: 14 residues. Germline loops: CDR1 SGHNT, CDR2 YENEEA. CDR3 nucleotide sequence: TGTGCCAGCAGCCCCCGGGGCTTCTCCTACGAGCAGTACTTC. Translation gives CASSPRGFSYEQYF.